The 14 T cell receptor beta chains presented below share a single source sample, sequenced in a study of blood T cell repertoires in COVID-19. The assay was immunoSEQ multiplex PCR, and TCRdb's table has in-frame clones only and misses some. The table has some 100,000 clones, around 86% seen once. Sequencing was performed on peripheral blood. These receptor sequences come from a man aged 50 to 60 with acute or convalescent COVID-19.

V and J are TRBV29-1 and TRBJ2-2; D is unresolved. Germline lookup yields CDR1 SQVTM and CDR2 ANQGSEA. Trimming cost V 7 bases and J 2 bases, with 14 bases left between them. The CDR3 is made up of 14 amino acids. The CDR3: CSARFIGNTGELFF. DNA for the CDR3: TGCAGCGCCAGGTTCATAGGCAACACCGGGGAGCTGTTTTTT.

The V and J genes are TRBV11-3 and TRBJ1-1; no clear D gene. Trimming removed 3 bases from V and 6 bases from J, with 5 bases in between. The CDR3 extends over 11 amino acids. CDR1 and CDR2 from the germline V gene are SGHNT and YENEEA. CDR3 in DNA: TGTGCCAGCAGCTTTGGGCCTGAAGCTTTCTTT. This sequence encodes CASSFGPEAFF. Filled out from reference TRBV11-3 and TRBJ1-1, the complete variable domain reads EAGVVQSPRYKIIEKKQPVAFWCNPISGHNTLYWYLQNLGQGPELLIRYENEEAVDDSQLPKDRFSAERLKGVDSTLKIQPAELGDSAVYLCASSFGPEAFFGQGTRLTVV.

V and J are TRBV6-6 and TRBJ1-5; D may be TRBD1 (5 bases). The germline CDR1 and CDR2 sequences are MNHNY and SVGAGI (reference sequence). This CDR3 contains 15 residues. V lost 1 base and J 2 bases, leaving 9 bases between the germline ends. CDR3 residues: CASSYLGQRNQPQHF. In DNA, the CDR3 is TGTGCCAGCAGTTACTTAGGACAACGCAATCAGCCCCAGCATTTT.

This clone was picked up a small number of times. This chain links TRBV6-5 with TRBJ1-2; D remains unclear. From germline, CDR1 is MNHEY and CDR2 SVGAGI. The CDR3 spans 14 residues. Trimming stripped 2 bases from V and 0 bases from J, with 7 bases between. CDR3: CASSYRPANYGYTF. The CDR3 nucleotides are TGTGCCAGCAGTTACCGTCCGGCTAACTATGGCTACACCTTC.

The V gene is TRBV2, the J gene TRBJ2-3; 8 bases fit TRBD1. CDR3 length equals 15 residues. The trim removed 6 bases at V and 3 bases at J, leaving 8 bases unmatched. Germline CDR1 and CDR2: SNHLY and FYNNEI. CDR3 DNA sequence: TGTGCCAGCAGAGCAGGGGGCGCCCAGACAGATACGCAGTATTTT. Its protein product is CASRAGGAQTDTQYF.

This chain joins TRBV18 and TRBJ1-5; 8 positions match TRBD1. The CDR3 is 19 amino acids. Per germline, CDR1 KGHSH and CDR2 LQKENI. Trimming at V came to 1 base and at J to 0 bases, leaving 11 bases not matched to a gene. The CDR3 reads CASSPRPLDRANSNQPQHF. Here the CDR3 DNA reads TGTGCCAGCTCACCACGACCCCTGGACAGGGCAAATAGCAATCAGCCCCAGCATTTT.

This clone was recorded only once. The V gene is TRBV3-1 (or the pseudogene TRBV3-2), the J gene TRBJ1-2; D perhaps matches TRBD1 (5 bases). Trimming removed 4 bases from V and 6 bases from J, with 12 bases in between. The CDR3 spans 13 residues. CDR1 is LGHDT and CDR2 is YNNKEL in the germline V gene (reference sequence). The CDR3: CASSREGRNGYTF. The DNA of the CDR3 is TGTGCCAGCAGCCGGGAGGGGAGGAATGGCTACACCTTC.

The chain couples TRBV3-1 (or the pseudogene TRBV3-2) to TRBJ2-1; no reliable D call. V was cut by 1 base and J by 5 bases, with 3 bases left in between. The germline V gene has CDR1 LGHDT and CDR2 YNNKEL (reference sequence). The CDR3 sequence is 12 residues long. CDR3 nucleotides: TGTGCCAGCAGCCAAGCCGACAATGAGCAGTTCTTC. Protein sequence: CASSQADNEQFF.

The rearrangement uses TRBV14 and TRBJ2-3, with 7 bases lining up with TRBD1. The CDR3 is 15 residues long. Per the germline V gene, CDR1 is SGHDN and CDR2 is FVKESK. V lost 5 bases to trimming and J lost 2 bases; unmatched junction nucleotides: 7. The CDR3: CASSLRTGYTDTQYF. The CDR3 coding sequence is TGTGCCAGCAGCTTGAGGACAGGCTACACAGATACGCAGTATTTT.

The chain is built from TRBV2 and TRBJ1-4; 10 bases line up with TRBD1. V lost 4 bases to trimming and J lost 6 bases; unmatched junction nucleotides: 2. Germline V gene lookup returns CDR1 SNHLY and CDR2 FYNNEI. This CDR3 is 14 amino acids long. CDR3 DNA: TGTGCCAGCAGTGTGGGACAGGGGTATGAAAAACTGTTTTTT. Its translation: CASSVGQGYEKLFF.

This clone was recorded a few times. The chain couples TRBV18 to TRBJ1-6; 7 bases align to TRBD1. CDR3 size: 16 residues. Germline CDR1 reads KGHSH; CDR2 reads LQKENI. V lost 3 bases, J lost 8 bases, and 10 bases stayed unmatched. CDR3 protein: CASSPPKTGSDSPLHF. The CDR3 DNA sequence: TGTGCCAGCTCACCTCCCAAGACAGGGAGTGATTCACCCCTCCACTTT.

The chain employs TRBV7-8 and TRBJ2-3; a possible D gene is TRBD1 (5 bases). Trimming left V 1 base short and J 4 bases short, with 9 bases between. This CDR3 comprises 14 residues. The germline V gene encodes CDR1 SGHVS and CDR2 FQNEAQ. CDR3 in amino acids: CASSLEGVPDTQYF. The CDR3 DNA is TGTGCCAGCAGCTTAGAAGGGGTTCCAGATACGCAGTATTTT. Based on the CDR3 plus reference TRBV7-8 and TRBJ2-3, the full variable domain is GAGVSQSPRYKVAKRGQDVALRCDPISGHVSLFWYQQALGQGPEFLTYFQNEAQLDKSGLPSDRFFAERPEGSVSTLKIQRTQQEDSAVYLCASSLEGVPDTQYFGPGTRLTVL.

The chain couples TRBV9 to TRBJ2-2, with a weak D call TRBD2 (6 bases). CDR3 length equals 14 residues. The V and J ends lost 4 bases and 5 bases respectively, with 12 bases between them. CDR1 is SGDLS and CDR2 is YYNGEE in the germline V gene. This CDR3 reads CASSPMGGTGELFF. In DNA form, the CDR3 reads TGTGCCAGCAGCCCCATGGGGGGAACCGGGGAGCTGTTTTTT.

V gene TRBV12-5 combines with J gene TRBJ2-3; 10 nucleotides line up with TRBD1. The CDR3 is made up of 14 amino acids. Germline V gene lookup returns CDR1 LGHNT and CDR2 FRNRAP. J was trimmed by 5 bases and V by 5 bases; bases with no gene match: 4. DNA of the CDR3: TGTGCTAGTGGTGACCGGGACAGGGGAGATACGCAGTATTTT. Protein: CASGDRDRGDTQYF.